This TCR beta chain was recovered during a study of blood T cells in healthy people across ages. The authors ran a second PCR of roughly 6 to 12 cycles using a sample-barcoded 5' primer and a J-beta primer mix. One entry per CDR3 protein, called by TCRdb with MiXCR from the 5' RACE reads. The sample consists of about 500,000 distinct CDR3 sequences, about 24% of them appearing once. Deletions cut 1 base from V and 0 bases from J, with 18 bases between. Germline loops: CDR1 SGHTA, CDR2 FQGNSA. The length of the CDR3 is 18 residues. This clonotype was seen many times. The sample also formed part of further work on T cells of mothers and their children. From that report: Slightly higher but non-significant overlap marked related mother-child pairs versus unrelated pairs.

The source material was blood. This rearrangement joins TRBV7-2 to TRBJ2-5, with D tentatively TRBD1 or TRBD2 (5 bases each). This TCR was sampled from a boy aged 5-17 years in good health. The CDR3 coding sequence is TGTGCCAGCAGCTTAGGGGGACGTTTTGGCAGGGACCAAGAGACCCAGTACTTC. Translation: CASSLGGRFGRDQETQYF.